The 17 T cell receptor beta chains below all came from one sample that was sequenced in a study of tumor-infiltrating lymphocytes in primary liver carcinoma. Unsorted bulk tissue (about 20-30 mg) underwent RNA and DNA co-extraction. From around 530 ng of total RNA, TCR beta-specific cDNA was reverse-transcribed using a constant-region primer. Researchers made the TCR beta libraries by running three nested multiplex PCR rounds with slightly modified ARM-PCR. A C-beta reverse primer and TRBV1-TRBV30 forward primers served in each of the first two PCR rounds, at approximately 10 cycles apiece. TCRdb passed the multiplex PCR reads through MiXCR, listing each CDR3 protein once. The table has around 71,000 distinct CDR3 sequences, 71% seen once; the top ten hold roughly an eighth. Sequencing was performed on liver tumor tissue from sampling region 4. Subset meaning: tumor region T4, right-lateral pole. These receptors originate from a woman between 55 and 75 years old with primary liver carcinoma and hepatitis B virus infection.

This clonotype was observed once. A much larger clonotype is one base distant, so this may be a read error. The chain couples TRBV7-9 to TRBJ2-1; 7 nucleotides align to TRBD1. Germline values: CDR1 SEHNR, CDR2 FQNEAQ (reference sequence). The CDR3 runs 15 residues. Trimming cost V 5 bases and J 4 bases; bases outside gene matches: 8. CDR3 bases: TGTGCCAGCAGCATACAGGGGACACAGTACAATGAGCAGTTCTTC. It is translated as CASSIQGTQYNEQFF.

CDR3 in DNA: TGTGCCAGCAGCTTAGGTCTGGTGGGAGGGCCGAATGAGCAGTTCTTC. Translated: CASSLGLVGGPNEQFF. The chain is built from TRBV11-2 and TRBJ2-1; 7 bases match TRBD2. With V trimmed by 1 base and J by 7 bases, 10 bases remained unmatched. The CDR3 sequence is 16 residues long. Germline V lookup: CDR1 SGHAT, CDR2 FQNNGV.

Worth noting for this clonotype: At one end, the junction sequence differs from germline, possibly due to a read error. This chain links TRBV5-4 with TRBJ2-7; the match to TRBD2 covers 8 bases. CDR1 is SGHNT and CDR2 is YYREEE in the germline V gene (reference sequence). CDR3 length equals 14 residues. Here the CDR3 DNA reads TGTGTCAGCAGCTTGGGTCTAGCGGGCTACGAGCAGTGCTTC. As protein: CVSSLGLAGYEQCF.

This clonotype was picked up one time. As the CDR3 is not closed by the conserved phenylalanine or tryptophan, this likely results from a read error. No DNA is shown, since the ends of the CDR3 on it are uncertain; the CDR3 is the one TCRdb lists. The V and J genes are TRBV6-5 and TRBJ1-1; TRBD1, the table's D call, was not compared with the DNA. Germline-derived CDR1 and CDR2 are MNHEY and SVGAGI. The CDR3 comprises 13 residues, both ends counted. CDR3 protein: CASTEQRGTETFY.

Notes on this clonotype: This may stem from a read error, because a much larger clone lies one nucleotide away. The chain carries TRBV5-1 and TRBJ2-5; 14 bases are a match to TRBD2. The CDR3 runs to 16 residues. Germline V gene sequence: CDR1 SGHRS, CDR2 YFSETQ. This CDR3 reads CANSWGLAGVTETQYF. In DNA, the CDR3 is TGCGCCAACAGCTGGGGACTAGCGGGAGTAACAGAGACCCAGTACTTC.

This clonotype was picked up a small number of times. Just one base apart from a much larger clone, this may be a read error. The chain employs TRBV6-5 and TRBJ1-5; no definite D call. There are 15 residues in the CDR3. The germline CDR1 and CDR2 sequences are MNHEY and SVGAGI. The CDR3 is CAGSYSLASNQPQHF. In DNA, the CDR3 is TGTGCCGGCAGTTACTCGCTGGCCAGCAATCAGCCCCAGCATTTT.

CDR3 region: CSAHRLAGDTGANVLTF. The DNA for the CDR3 is TGCAGTGCCCACCGACTAGCGGGAGATACTGGGGCCAACGTCCTGACTTTC. The chain employs TRBV20-1 and TRBJ2-6; the match to TRBD2 covers 12 bases. Germline trimming cut 6 bases from V and 2 bases from J; bases unmatched to any gene: 8. The CDR3 has 17 amino acids. Germline values: CDR1 DFQATT, CDR2 SNEGSKA (reference sequence).

A word on this clonotype: Since no conserved phenylalanine or tryptophan closes the CDR3, a read error is the likely cause. The rearrangement joins TRBV4-1 to TRBJ1-4; no clear D gene. The CDR3 loop spans 16 amino acids. Trimming left V 4 bases short and J 8 bases short, with 20 bases between. Germline-derived CDR1 and CDR2 are MGHRA and YSYEKL. Here the CDR3 reads CASSPPMSSGGEKLFY. For the CDR3, the DNA is TGCGCCAGCAGCCCACCCATGAGCAGTGGAGGAGAAAAACTGTTTTAT.

This clonotype was seen many times. The chain couples TRBV28 to TRBJ2-1, with 12 bases identical to TRBD2. Germline CDR1 MDHEN, CDR2 SYDVKM. This CDR3 spans 15 amino acids. V lost 5 bases and J lost 7; bases outside the gene matches: 6. The DNA for the CDR3 is TGTGCCAGCAGTATGCTAGCGGGAGGGAGGAATGAGCAGTTCTTC. As protein: CASSMLAGGRNEQFF.

This clonotype is a singleton in its sample. An end of the junction does not agree with germline; a read error may underlie this. The chain combines TRBV5-6 with TRBJ2-3; 8 nucleotides agree with TRBD2. The length of the CDR3 is 18 residues. Looked up from germline, CDR1 is SGHDT and CDR2 is YYEEEE. The CDR3 DNA reads TGCGCCAGGAGCTGGATAGGGTTTTCGGGAGGGCCAGCTGATACGCAGTATTTT. Translating it yields CARSWIGFSGGPADTQYF.

This clonotype is a singleton in its sample. This may stem from a read error, because a much larger clone lies one nucleotide away. The CDR3 loop is CASSVGLVRPGELFF. The CDR3 DNA reads as TGTGCCAGCAGTGTCGGCCTAGTACGACCCGGGGAGCTGTTTTTT. The chain carries TRBV6-1 and TRBJ2-2, with D uncertain. Germline V CDR1 and CDR2: MNHNS, SASEGT. CDR3 length equals 15 residues. Between the trimmed V and J ends, which lost 4 bases and 6 bases, there was a span of 15 bases.

Ten or more counts support this clonotype. The J gene is TRBJ2-7, the V gene TRBV28; the match to TRBD2 covers 7 bases. This CDR3 is built from 17 residues. The V gene end was trimmed by 5 bases and the J gene end by 2 bases; junction bases not matched to a gene: 15. Germline-derived CDR1 and CDR2 are MDHEN and SYDVKM. In nucleotides, the CDR3 is TGTGCCAGCAGTCCGAAATCCGTCAGCGGGGCCCCCTACGAGCAGTACTTC. Amino acids: CASSPKSVSGAPYEQYF.

Many counts were recorded for this clonotype. The V and J genes are TRBV13 and TRBJ2-1; 12 nucleotides line up with TRBD2. Trimming removed 2 bases from V and 4 bases from J; junction bases left unmatched: 9. The CDR3 extends over 18 amino acids. CDR1 is PRHDT and CDR2 is FYEKMQ in the germline V gene (reference sequence). CDR3 bases: TGTGCCAGCAGCTTATCCCTACTAGCGGGAGGCGAATACAATGAGCAGTTCTTC. Amino acids: CASSLSLLAGGEYNEQFF.

This clonotype was detected many times. The V gene is TRBV28, the J gene TRBJ2-7; D is perhaps TRBD2 (6 bases). Trimming removed 7 bases from V and 1 base from J, with 14 bases in between. Germline V gene lookup returns CDR1 MDHEN and CDR2 SYDVKM. The CDR3 spans 14 residues. In DNA form, the CDR3 reads TGTGCCAGCATGGGATTAGCGGAGTCCTACGAGCAGTACTTC. It yields the protein CASMGLAESYEQYF.

This clonotype was detected many times. This chain joins TRBV7-9 and TRBJ1-2, with 7 nucleotides matching TRBD1. The CDR3 is made up of 14 amino acids. CDR1 and CDR2 (germline): SEHNR, FQNEAQ (reference sequence). After removal of 5 bases from V and 3 bases from J, the junction contained 6 bases not matched to a gene. CDR3 DNA sequence: TGTGCCAGCAGCCCCCCGGGACAGTACTATGGCTACACCTTC. Protein: CASSPPGQYYGYTF.

Comments on this clonotype: This likely comes from a read error, as the CDR3 has no conserved phenylalanine or tryptophan at its end. The CDR3 DNA is TGCGGCGTTTCGAGGGACTTTAGCACTGAAGCTTTCGTT. It is translated as CGVSRDFSTEAFV. The V and J genes are TRBV29-1 and TRBJ1-1, with D perhaps TRBD1 (5 bases). This CDR3 is built from 13 residues. Germline CDR1 and CDR2: SQVTM and ANQGSEA.

As concerns this clonotype: The junction and the germline gene differ at one end; a read error may be behind it. J is TRBJ1-3 and V is TRBV11-2; D unclear. The germline gives CDR1 SGHAT, CDR2 FQNNGV. The CDR3 consists of 15 residues. The CDR3 loop is CAGSYAGEPGNTIYF. CDR3 nucleotide sequence: TGTGCCGGCAGTTACGCCGGGGAACCTGGAAACACCATATATTTT. Full variable domain (remainder filled in from reference TRBV11-2 and TRBJ1-3): EAGVAQSPRYKIIEKRQSVAFWCNPISGHATLYWYQQILGQGPKLLIQFQNNGVVDDSQLPKDRFSAERLKGVDSTLKIQPAKLEDSAVYLCAGSYAGEPGNTIYFGEGSWLTVV.